These T cell receptor beta chains were read from a single sample in a study of T-cell reconstitution after alpha-beta-depleted transplantation in children. TCRdb independently ran MiXCR on the PCR reads; one entry per CDR3 protein. The table shows 450,000 to 600,000 distinct CDR3 sequences, with 32% occurring only once. The source material was PBMCs from the stem cell graft donor, sampled from the stem cell graft. These receptors were taken from a human donor who donated a stem cell graft to a child with aplastic anemia. Each CDR3 is given with its conserved first and last residue. D genes are given only for firm matches. A clone size is listed for some rows: how often the clone was seen (once, few, many), or a class if it is expanded.

D gene: -; V gene: TRBV7-2; clone size: -; J gene: TRBJ2-7; CDR3 protein: CASSPARGATYEQYF; CDR3 DNA: TGTGCCAGCAGCCCGGCGAGGGGAGCCACCTACGAGCAGTACTTC
D gene: TRBD2; V gene: TRBV12-3/TRBV12-4; clone size: -; J gene: TRBJ2-1; CDR3 protein: CASKRRERDEQFF; CDR3 DNA: TGTGCCAGCAAAAGGCGGGAGAGAGATGAGCAGTTCTTC
D gene: TRBD1; V gene: TRBV7-3; clone size: -; J gene: TRBJ2-5; CDR3 protein: CASSSGQGQETQYF; CDR3 DNA: TGTGCCAGCAGTTCCGGACAGGGCCAAGAGACCCAGTACTTC
D gene: -; V gene: TRBV7-2; clone size: many; J gene: TRBJ2-3; CDR3 protein: CASTSWAGTDTQYF; CDR3 DNA: TGTGCCAGCACCTCCTGGGCGGGCACAGATACGCAGTATTTT
D gene: -; V gene: TRBV6-1; clone size: -; J gene: TRBJ1-3; CDR3 protein: CASSSGTPLGNTIYF; CDR3 DNA: TGTGCCAGCAGCTCCGGGACCCCGTTGGGAAACACCATATATTTT
D gene: -; V gene: TRBV29-1; clone size: few; J gene: TRBJ1-1; CDR3 protein: CSGSGAMNTEAFF; CDR3 DNA: TGCAGCGGATCGGGGGCCATGAACACTGAAGCTTTCTTT
D gene: -; V gene: TRBV29-1; clone size: few; J gene: TRBJ2-7; CDR3 protein: CSIVGGGKTYEQYF; CDR3 DNA: TGCAGCATCGTGGGGGGTGGTAAGACCTACGAGCAGTACTTC
D gene: TRBD2; V gene: TRBV11-2; clone size: few; J gene: TRBJ2-1; CDR3 protein: CASSREDHEQFF; CDR3 DNA: TGTGCCAGCAGTCGGGAGGACCATGAGCAGTTCTTC
D gene: TRBD2; V gene: TRBV5-1; clone size: -; J gene: TRBJ2-2; CDR3 protein: CASMGGAGESGELFF; CDR3 DNA: TGCGCCAGTATGGGAGGAGCGGGAGAGTCCGGGGAGCTGTTTTTT
D gene: TRBD2; V gene: TRBV18; clone size: -; J gene: TRBJ2-1; CDR3 protein: CASSSVDVSGRDEQFF; CDR3 DNA: TGTGCCAGCTCGTCTGTAGATGTTAGCGGGAGGGATGAGCAGTTCTTC
D gene: -; V gene: TRBV25-1; clone size: -; J gene: TRBJ2-5; CDR3 protein: CASSMFPETQYF; CDR3 DNA: TGTGCCAGCAGTATGTTCCCAGAGACCCAGTACTTC
D gene: TRBD1; V gene: TRBV7-9; clone size: few; J gene: TRBJ1-1; CDR3 protein: CASSSRGTGSMNTEAFF; CDR3 DNA: TGTGCCAGCAGCTCCCGAGGGACAGGTAGTATGAACACTGAAGCTTTCTTT
D gene: -; V gene: TRBV9; clone size: -; J gene: TRBJ2-1; CDR3 protein: CASGLGDYNEQFF; CDR3 DNA: TGTGCCAGCGGGTTGGGGGACTACAATGAGCAGTTCTTC
D gene: -; V gene: TRBV6-5; clone size: few; J gene: TRBJ1-1; CDR3 protein: CASSLRAVTEAFF; CDR3 DNA: TGTGCCAGCAGCCTACGTGCAGTCACTGAAGCTTTCTTT
D gene: -; V gene: TRBV30; clone size: -; J gene: TRBJ1-3; CDR3 protein: CAWSVPLTSPSGNTIYF; CDR3 DNA: TGTGCCTGGAGTGTACCCTTGACCAGTCCCTCTGGAAACACCATATATTTT
D gene: TRBD2; V gene: TRBV20-1; clone size: few; J gene: TRBJ2-1; CDR3 protein: CSALKGPLADSYNEQFF; CDR3 DNA: TGCAGTGCTCTTAAGGGTCCCCTAGCGGACTCCTACAATGAGCAGTTCTTC
D gene: -; V gene: TRBV20-1; clone size: -; J gene: TRBJ2-1; CDR3 protein: CSAREGRPTNEQFF; CDR3 DNA: TGCAGTGCTAGAGAAGGGCGGCCCACCAATGAGCAGTTCTTC
D gene: -; V gene: TRBV3-1; clone size: once; J gene: TRBJ1-4; CDR3 protein: CASSQDWDPNEKLFF; CDR3 DNA: TGTGCCAGCAGCCAAGATTGGGACCCTAATGAAAAACTGTTTTTT
D gene: TRBD2; V gene: TRBV27; clone size: -; J gene: TRBJ2-1; CDR3 protein: CASRPLAGVGTYNEQFF; CDR3 DNA: TGTGCCAGCAGGCCACTAGCGGGAGTGGGCACCTACAATGAGCAGTTCTTC
D gene: TRBD1; V gene: TRBV25-1; clone size: -; J gene: TRBJ2-1; CDR3 protein: CASRQTGGSYNEQFF; CDR3 DNA: TGTGCCAGCAGGCAAACAGGGGGATCCTACAATGAGCAGTTCTTC
D gene: -; V gene: TRBV25-1; clone size: -; J gene: TRBJ2-7; CDR3 protein: CASSSHTGTDEQYF; CDR3 DNA: TGTGCCAGCAGTTCACATACAGGGACTGACGAGCAGTACTTC
D gene: TRBD1; V gene: TRBV5-1; clone size: -; J gene: TRBJ2-1; CDR3 protein: CASSVGQGNYNEQFF; CDR3 DNA: TGCGCCAGCAGCGTCGGACAGGGAAACTACAATGAGCAGTTCTTC
D gene: TRBD2; V gene: TRBV11-2; clone size: -; J gene: TRBJ2-7; CDR3 protein: CASSLSPSGSSGGYEQYF; CDR3 DNA: TGTGCCAGCAGCTTATCCCCTAGCGGGAGTTCGGGGGGCTACGAGCAGTACTTC
D gene: -; V gene: TRBV20-1; clone size: many; J gene: TRBJ1-2; CDR3 protein: CSARGWNYGYTF; CDR3 DNA: TGCAGTGCTAGAGGTTGGAACTATGGCTACACCTTC
D gene: TRBD2; V gene: TRBV28; clone size: -; J gene: TRBJ2-7; CDR3 protein: CASSTTRDYAREQYF; CDR3 DNA: TGTGCCAGCAGTACAACCCGGGACTATGCACGCGAGCAGTACTTC
D gene: -; V gene: TRBV7-9; clone size: few; J gene: TRBJ2-2; CDR3 protein: CASSFLGFGGELFF; CDR3 DNA: TGTGCCAGCAGCTTCCTCGGGTTTGGCGGGGAGCTGTTTTTT
D gene: TRBD2; V gene: TRBV20-1; clone size: -; J gene: TRBJ2-5; CDR3 protein: CSSGKQETQYF; CDR3 DNA: TGCAGTAGCGGGAAACAAGAGACCCAGTACTTC
D gene: -; V gene: TRBV25-1; clone size: few; J gene: TRBJ1-1; CDR3 protein: CASTRGGAGNTEAFF; CDR3 DNA: TGTGCCAGCACCCGGGGGGGGGCCGGGAACACTGAAGCTTTCTTT
D gene: -; V gene: TRBV3-1; clone size: -; J gene: TRBJ2-5; CDR3 protein: CASSHEGLSRETQYF; CDR3 DNA: TGTGCCAGCAGCCACGAAGGACTGTCGCGAGAGACCCAGTACTTC
D gene: TRBD1; V gene: TRBV6-1; clone size: -; J gene: TRBJ1-1; CDR3 protein: CASSSRTGLMNTEAFF; CDR3 DNA: TGTGCCAGCAGCTCGCGGACAGGGCTGATGAACACTGAAGCTTTCTTT
D gene: TRBD1; V gene: TRBV2; clone size: few; J gene: TRBJ1-2; CDR3 protein: CASSGQGSGYTF; CDR3 DNA: TGTGCCAGCAGTGGACAGGGTAGCGGCTACACCTTC
D gene: TRBD2; V gene: TRBV5-6; clone size: -; J gene: TRBJ2-1; CDR3 protein: CASSLASGRAYNEQFF; CDR3 DNA: TGTGCCAGCAGCTTGGCTAGCGGGAGGGCCTACAATGAGCAGTTCTTC
D gene: TRBD2; V gene: TRBV7-6; clone size: -; J gene: TRBJ2-1; CDR3 protein: CASSLAQASGSYNEQFF; CDR3 DNA: TGTGCCAGCAGCTTAGCGCAGGCTAGCGGGAGCTACAATGAGCAGTTCTTC
D gene: -; V gene: TRBV30; clone size: -; J gene: TRBJ1-1; CDR3 protein: CAWSVPGQRAFF; CDR3 DNA: TGTGCCTGGAGTGTACCTGGTCAGAGAGCTTTCTTT
D gene: TRBD1; V gene: TRBV6-1; clone size: -; J gene: TRBJ1-2; CDR3 protein: CASSLLSPGTGGRTYGYTF; CDR3 DNA: TGTGCCAGCAGCCTACTAAGTCCCGGGACAGGGGGTAGGACCTATGGCTACACCTTC
D gene: -; V gene: TRBV3-1; clone size: -; J gene: TRBJ2-5; CDR3 protein: CASSQAQGSQETQYF; CDR3 DNA: TGTGCCAGCAGCCAAGCACAGGGATCTCAAGAGACCCAGTACTTC
D gene: TRBD2; V gene: TRBV13; clone size: few; J gene: TRBJ2-1; CDR3 protein: CASSPITSGLYNEQFF; CDR3 DNA: TGTGCCAGCAGCCCTATTACTAGCGGGCTCTACAATGAGCAGTTCTTC
D gene: TRBD2; V gene: TRBV28; clone size: -; J gene: TRBJ2-5; CDR3 protein: CASWGGDPYQETQYF; CDR3 DNA: TGTGCCAGCTGGGGGGGGGATCCGTACCAAGAGACCCAGTACTTC
D gene: -; V gene: TRBV20-1; clone size: -; J gene: TRBJ2-5; CDR3 protein: CSAISTQETQYF; CDR3 DNA: TGCAGTGCTATTTCGACCCAAGAGACCCAGTACTTC
D gene: TRBD1; V gene: TRBV20-1; clone size: -; J gene: TRBJ2-5; CDR3 protein: CSASDGGTGEETQYF; CDR3 DNA: TGCAGTGCGAGCGACGGGGGGACAGGGGAAGAGACCCAGTACTTC
D gene: TRBD1; V gene: TRBV20-1; clone size: -; J gene: TRBJ1-1; CDR3 protein: CSALTPGTGDTEAFF; CDR3 DNA: TGCAGTGCTCTAACCCCCGGGACAGGGGACACTGAAGCTTTCTTT